This T cell receptor beta chain is from a study of beta chain features in type 1 diabetes. Background on the study: The samples had 100 million to 140 million sorted cells examined in all.

This clone was detected only a few times. Its antigen is not known. CDR1 and CDR2 from the germline V gene are SGHKS and YYEKEE (reference sequence). J gave up 1 base and V 2 bases, and 1 base lay outside the gene matches. The CDR3 contains 14 residues. Expressed TCRB transcripts were sequenced, since all the RNA that had been isolated was reverse transcribed. Clones were read by immunoSEQ multiplex PCR, and TCRdb kept only the in-frame ones, dropping some. The sample gives 900,000 or so clones, roughly a sixth of which show up once; 0.02% to 0.025% is in the top ten. Findings of the study overall: Compared to healthy donors, patients appeared to have naive, central memory and Treg TCRB repertoires that were more alike. The study found moderately but significantly shorter TCRB CDR3s in all four CD4+ subsets of Type 1 diabetes patients.

Every single donor gave one heparinised blood draw, and these averaged approximately 110 mL. Sequencing used naive CD4+ T cells from blood. The receptor comes from a woman aged 18-30 years in good health. This chain uses TRBV5-5 with TRBJ1-1; 8 positions match TRBD1. CDR3 in amino acids: CASSLDRGNTEAFF. In nucleotides, the CDR3 is TGTGCCAGCAGCTTAGACAGGGGGAACACTGAAGCTTTCTTT.